This record looks at one T cell receptor beta chain sequence and its context. Its specificity is not known. Germline-derived CDR1 and CDR2 are SGHDN and FVKESK. The CDR3 is made up of 14 amino acids. Trimming cost V 5 bases and J 2 bases, with 7 bases left between them. These data come from a study of OX40 agonist ivuxolimab in advanced cancers. Whole-study context: Of mixed ages from about 20 to 80 and averaging about 60 years, the group was roughly 85% male.

Profiled with immunoSEQ multiplex PCR; TCRdb holds only in-frame clones, not every one. The sample lists about 35,000 clones, approximately 80% occurring once. Study results and limitations: On average, a greater number of expanded clones characterised CD8+ T cells relative to CD4+.

Blood sampling took place at baseline, cycle 4 day 1, and cycle 7 day 1. Specimen: CD4+ or CD8+ T cells sorted from blood, collected in a trial of the OX40 agonist ivuxolimab. This chain uses TRBV14 with TRBJ2-6, with D uncertain. The receptor's source is an adult with an advanced solid tumor such as melanoma, head and neck, liver or kidney cancer. The CDR3 sequence: CASSDTPGANVLTF. CDR3 DNA: TGTGCCAGCAGCGACACACCTGGGGCCAACGTCCTGACTTTC.